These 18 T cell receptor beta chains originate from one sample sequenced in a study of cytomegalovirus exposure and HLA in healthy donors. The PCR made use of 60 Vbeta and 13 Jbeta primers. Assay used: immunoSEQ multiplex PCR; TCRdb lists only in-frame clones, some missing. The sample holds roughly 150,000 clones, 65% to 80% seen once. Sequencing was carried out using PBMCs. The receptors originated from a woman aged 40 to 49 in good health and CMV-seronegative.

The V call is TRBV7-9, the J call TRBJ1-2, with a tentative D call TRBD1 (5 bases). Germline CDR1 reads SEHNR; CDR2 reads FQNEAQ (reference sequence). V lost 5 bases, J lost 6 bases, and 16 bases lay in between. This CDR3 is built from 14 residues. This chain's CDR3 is CASSKLAGENGYTF. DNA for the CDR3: TGTGCCAGCAGCAAACTGGCGGGGGAAAATGGCTACACCTTC. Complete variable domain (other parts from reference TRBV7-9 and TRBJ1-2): DTGVSQNPRHKITKRGQNVTFRCDPISEHNRLYWYRQTLGQGPEFLTYFQNEAQLEKSRLLSDRFSAERPKGSFSTLEIQRTEQGDSAMYLCASSKLAGENGYTFGSGTRLTVV.

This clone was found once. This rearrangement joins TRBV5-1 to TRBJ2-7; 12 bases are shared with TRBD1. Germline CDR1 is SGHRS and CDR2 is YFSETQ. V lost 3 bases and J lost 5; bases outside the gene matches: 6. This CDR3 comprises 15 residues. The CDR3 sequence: CASSSAGTGGNEQYF. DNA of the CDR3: TGCGCCAGCAGCTCAGCCGGGACAGGGGGCAACGAGCAGTACTTC.

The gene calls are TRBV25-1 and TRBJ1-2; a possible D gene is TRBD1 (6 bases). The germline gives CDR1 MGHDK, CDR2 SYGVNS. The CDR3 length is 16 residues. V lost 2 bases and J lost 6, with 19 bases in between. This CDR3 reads CASSEKGVNRVNGYTF. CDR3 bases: TGTGCCAGCAGTGAAAAAGGGGTCAACAGGGTCAATGGCTACACCTTC.

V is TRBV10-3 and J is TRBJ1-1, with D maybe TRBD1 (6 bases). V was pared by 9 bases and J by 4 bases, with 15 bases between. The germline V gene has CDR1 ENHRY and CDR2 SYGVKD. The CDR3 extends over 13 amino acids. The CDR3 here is CAISAGASTEAFF. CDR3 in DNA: TGTGCCATTTCCGCGGGGGCCTCCACTGAAGCTTTCTTT.

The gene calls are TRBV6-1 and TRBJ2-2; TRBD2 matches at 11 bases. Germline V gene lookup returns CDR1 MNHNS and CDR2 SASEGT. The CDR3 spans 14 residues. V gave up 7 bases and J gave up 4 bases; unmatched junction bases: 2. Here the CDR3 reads CASTLAGGTGELFF. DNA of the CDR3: TGTGCCAGCACCCTAGCGGGAGGCACCGGGGAGCTGTTTTTT.

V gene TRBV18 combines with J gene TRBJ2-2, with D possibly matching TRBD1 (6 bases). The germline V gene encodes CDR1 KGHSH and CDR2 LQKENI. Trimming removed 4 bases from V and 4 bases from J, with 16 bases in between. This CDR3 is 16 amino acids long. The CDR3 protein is CASSLTAQGFTGELFF. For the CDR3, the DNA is TGTGCCAGCTCACTAACGGCACAGGGTTTCACCGGGGAGCTGTTTTTT.

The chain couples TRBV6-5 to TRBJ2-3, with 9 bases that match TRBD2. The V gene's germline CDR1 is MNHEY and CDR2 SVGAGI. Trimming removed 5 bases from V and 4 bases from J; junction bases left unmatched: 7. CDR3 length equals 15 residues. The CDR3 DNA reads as TGTGCCAGCAGTCTTAGCGGGAGACCCCCAGATACGCAGTATTTT. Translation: CASSLSGRPPDTQYF.

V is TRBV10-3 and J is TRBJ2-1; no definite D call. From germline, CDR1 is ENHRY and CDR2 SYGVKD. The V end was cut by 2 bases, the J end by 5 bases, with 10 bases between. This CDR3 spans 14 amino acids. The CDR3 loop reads CAISERQRDNEQFF. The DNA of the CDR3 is TGTGCCATCAGTGAGAGGCAGCGAGACAATGAGCAGTTCTTC.

The CDR3 region is CASSEEEGYTEAFF. DNA for the CDR3: TGTGCCAGCAGTGAAGAGGAGGGGTACACTGAAGCTTTCTTT. This sequence joins TRBV2 and TRBJ1-1; tentative D call: TRBD1 (5 bases). Germline V CDR1 and CDR2: SNHLY, FYNNEI. The CDR3 consists of 14 residues. V lost 1 base and J 3 bases, leaving 9 bases between the germline ends.

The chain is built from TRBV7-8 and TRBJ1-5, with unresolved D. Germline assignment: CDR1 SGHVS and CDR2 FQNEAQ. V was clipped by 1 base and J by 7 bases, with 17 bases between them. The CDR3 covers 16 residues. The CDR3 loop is CASSLVVWGGSQPQHF. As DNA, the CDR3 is TGTGCCAGCAGCTTAGTAGTCTGGGGAGGCTCCCAGCCCCAGCATTTT. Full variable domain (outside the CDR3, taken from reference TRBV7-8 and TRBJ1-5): GAGVSQSPRYKVAKRGQDVALRCDPISGHVSLFWYQQALGQGPEFLTYFQNEAQLDKSGLPSDRFFAERPEGSVSTLKIQRTQQEDSAVYLCASSLVVWGGSQPQHFGDGTRLSIL.

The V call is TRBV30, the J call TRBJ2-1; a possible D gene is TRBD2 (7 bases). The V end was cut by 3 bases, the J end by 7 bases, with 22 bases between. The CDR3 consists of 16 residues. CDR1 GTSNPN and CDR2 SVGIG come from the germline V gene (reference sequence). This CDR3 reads CAWRGGGRESRNEQFF. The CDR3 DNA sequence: TGTGCCTGGAGAGGGGGGGGGCGGGAGTCACGGAATGAGCAGTTCTTC.

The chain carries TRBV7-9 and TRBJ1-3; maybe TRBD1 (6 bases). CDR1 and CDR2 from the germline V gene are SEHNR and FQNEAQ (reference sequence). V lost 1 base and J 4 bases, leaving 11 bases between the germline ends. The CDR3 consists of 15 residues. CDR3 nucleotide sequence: TGTGCCAGCAGCTTAGGACAGGCATCCGGAAACACCATATATTTT. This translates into CASSLGQASGNTIYF.

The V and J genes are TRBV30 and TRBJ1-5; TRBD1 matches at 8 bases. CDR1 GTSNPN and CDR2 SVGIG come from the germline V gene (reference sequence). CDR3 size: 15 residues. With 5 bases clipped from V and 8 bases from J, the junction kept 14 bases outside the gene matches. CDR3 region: CAWDLTGQGGKPQHF. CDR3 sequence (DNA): TGTGCCTGGGACCTAACAGGACAGGGTGGGAAGCCCCAGCATTTT.

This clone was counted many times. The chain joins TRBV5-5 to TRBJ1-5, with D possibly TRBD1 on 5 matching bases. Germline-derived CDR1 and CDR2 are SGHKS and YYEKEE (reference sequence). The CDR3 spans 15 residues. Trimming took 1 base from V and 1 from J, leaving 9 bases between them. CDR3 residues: CASSLWGESNQPQHF. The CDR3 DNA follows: TGTGCCAGCAGCTTGTGGGGGGAAAGCAATCAGCCCCAGCATTTT.

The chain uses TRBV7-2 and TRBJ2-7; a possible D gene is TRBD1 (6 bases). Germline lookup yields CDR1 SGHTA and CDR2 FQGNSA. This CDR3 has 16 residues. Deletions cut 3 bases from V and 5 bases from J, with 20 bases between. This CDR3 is CASSLLGHSGKNEQYF. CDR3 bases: TGTGCCAGCAGCTTGCTGGGACACTCGGGCAAGAACGAGCAGTACTTC.

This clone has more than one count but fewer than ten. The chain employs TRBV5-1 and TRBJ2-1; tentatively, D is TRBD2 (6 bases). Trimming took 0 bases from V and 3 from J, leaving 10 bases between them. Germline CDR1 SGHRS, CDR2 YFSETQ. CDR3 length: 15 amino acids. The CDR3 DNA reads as TGCGCCAGCAGCTTGGGCGGGGCCCACTACAATGAGCAGTTCTTC. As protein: CASSLGGAHYNEQFF.

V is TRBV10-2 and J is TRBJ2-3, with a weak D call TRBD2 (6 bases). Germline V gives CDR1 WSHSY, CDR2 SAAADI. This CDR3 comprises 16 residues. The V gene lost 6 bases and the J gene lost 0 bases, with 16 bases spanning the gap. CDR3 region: CASSQWDFASTDTQYF. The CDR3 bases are TGCGCCAGCAGCCAGTGGGACTTCGCTAGCACAGATACGCAGTATTTT.

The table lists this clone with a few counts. The CDR3 loop is CATREQSDYGYTF. CDR3 bases: TGTGCCACCAGGGAGCAGTCAGACTATGGCTACACCTTC. This chain connects TRBV6-1 to TRBJ1-2, with TRBD1 as a possible D gene (5 bases). Trimming stripped 10 bases from V and 3 bases from J, with 15 bases between. Germline values: CDR1 MNHNS, CDR2 SASEGT. CDR3 size: 13 residues.